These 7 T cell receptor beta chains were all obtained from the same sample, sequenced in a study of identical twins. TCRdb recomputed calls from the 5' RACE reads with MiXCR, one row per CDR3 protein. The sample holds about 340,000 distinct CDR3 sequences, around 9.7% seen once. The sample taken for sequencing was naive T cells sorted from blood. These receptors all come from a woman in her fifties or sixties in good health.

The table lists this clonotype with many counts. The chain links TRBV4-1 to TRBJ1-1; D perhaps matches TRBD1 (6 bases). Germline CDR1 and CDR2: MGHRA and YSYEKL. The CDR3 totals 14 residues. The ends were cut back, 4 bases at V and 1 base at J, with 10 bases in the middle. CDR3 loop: CASSPEDRNTEAFF. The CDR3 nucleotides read TGCGCCAGCAGCCCAGAGGACAGGAACACTGAAGCTTTCTTT.

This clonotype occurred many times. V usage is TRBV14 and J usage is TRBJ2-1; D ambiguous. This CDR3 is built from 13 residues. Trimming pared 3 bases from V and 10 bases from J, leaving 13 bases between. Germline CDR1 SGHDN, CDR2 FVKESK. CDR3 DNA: TGTGCCAGCAGCCACGTAATTGGCGGAGAGCAGTTCTTC. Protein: CASSHVIGGEQFF.

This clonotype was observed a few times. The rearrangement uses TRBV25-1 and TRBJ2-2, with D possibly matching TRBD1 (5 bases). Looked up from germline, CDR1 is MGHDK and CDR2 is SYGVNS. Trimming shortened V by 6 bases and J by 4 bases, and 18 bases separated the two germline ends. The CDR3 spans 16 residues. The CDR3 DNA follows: TGTGCCAGCAGCTCTTACACAGGATCAATCACCGGGGAGCTGTTTTTT. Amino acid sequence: CASSSYTGSITGELFF.

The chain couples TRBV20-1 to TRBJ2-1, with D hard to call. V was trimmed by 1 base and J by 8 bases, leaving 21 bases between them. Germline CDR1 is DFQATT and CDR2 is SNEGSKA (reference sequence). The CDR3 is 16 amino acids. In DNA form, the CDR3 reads TGCAGTGCTAGAGCCGTTGTAAGGCCCTCCTTCGATGAGCAGTTCTTC. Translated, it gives CSARAVVRPSFDEQFF.

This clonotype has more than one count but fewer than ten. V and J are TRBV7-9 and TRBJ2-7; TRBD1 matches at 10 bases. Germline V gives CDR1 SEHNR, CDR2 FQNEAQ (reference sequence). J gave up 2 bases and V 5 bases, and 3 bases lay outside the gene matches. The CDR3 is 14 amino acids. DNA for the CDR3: TGTGCCAGCAGCGGGGGACAGGGGACCTACGAGCAGTACTTC. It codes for CASSGGQGTYEQYF.

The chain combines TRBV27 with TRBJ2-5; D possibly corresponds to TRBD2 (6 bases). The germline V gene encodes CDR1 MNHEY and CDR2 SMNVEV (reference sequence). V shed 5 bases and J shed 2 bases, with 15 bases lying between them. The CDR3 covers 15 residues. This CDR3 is CASSPRRDRQETQYF. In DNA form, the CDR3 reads TGTGCCAGCAGTCCGCGGCGGGACCGACAAGAGACCCAGTACTTC.

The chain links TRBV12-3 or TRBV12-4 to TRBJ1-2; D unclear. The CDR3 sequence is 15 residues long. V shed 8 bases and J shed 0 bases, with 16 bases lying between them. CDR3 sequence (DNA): TGTGCCAGCGCCCCGACGGGATACCCTAACTATGGCTACACCTTC. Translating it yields CASAPTGYPNYGYTF.